The present entry profiles one T cell receptor beta chain with its context. Clones were sequenced by immunoSEQ multiplex PCR, and TCRdb holds only the in-frame ones, with some missing. Of over 130,000 clones listed, 60% to 80% are singletons. This entry is derived from a study of blood T cell repertoires in COVID-19. The CDR3 has 13 residues. The germline CDR1 and CDR2 sequences are SGDLS and YYNGEE. The V end was cut by 0 bases, the J end by 3 bases, with 4 bases between. The J gene is TRBJ1-5, the V gene TRBV9; D gene uncertain. This clonotype was sampled from a woman between 45 and 60 years old who had recovered from COVID-19. The sequencing input was PBMCs or T cells enriched from blood (not recorded which). The CDR3 loop is CASSVGVNQPQHF. The CDR3, as DNA: TGTGCCAGCAGCGTAGGAGTCAATCAGCCCCAGCATTTT.